The text below deals with one TCR beta chain. Its antigen is as yet unknown. The same CDR3 is also encoded by other DNA sequences in this sample. This record belongs to a study of shared clonotypes between healthy human individuals. Study-wide points: Compared with memory subsets, naive subsets generally had larger estimated richness.

Per the germline V gene, CDR1 is KGHSH and CDR2 is LQKENI. V lost 2 bases to trimming and J lost 8 bases, with 6 bases between them. The CDR3 consists of 11 residues. Here immunoSEQ multiplex PCR was the method, and the copy in TCRdb shows in-frame clones only, minus some. The repertoire holds millions of clones, with roughly 95% as singletons. Sequencing input: naive CD4+ T cells sorted from blood. Subset: CD45RA+ positively selected. The chain recombines TRBV18 with TRBJ1-1; D is ambiguous. The source is a man aged 18 to 30 in good health. CDR3 coding DNA: TGTGCCAGCTCACCAGCTACGGAAGCTTTCTTT. As protein: CASSPATEAFF.